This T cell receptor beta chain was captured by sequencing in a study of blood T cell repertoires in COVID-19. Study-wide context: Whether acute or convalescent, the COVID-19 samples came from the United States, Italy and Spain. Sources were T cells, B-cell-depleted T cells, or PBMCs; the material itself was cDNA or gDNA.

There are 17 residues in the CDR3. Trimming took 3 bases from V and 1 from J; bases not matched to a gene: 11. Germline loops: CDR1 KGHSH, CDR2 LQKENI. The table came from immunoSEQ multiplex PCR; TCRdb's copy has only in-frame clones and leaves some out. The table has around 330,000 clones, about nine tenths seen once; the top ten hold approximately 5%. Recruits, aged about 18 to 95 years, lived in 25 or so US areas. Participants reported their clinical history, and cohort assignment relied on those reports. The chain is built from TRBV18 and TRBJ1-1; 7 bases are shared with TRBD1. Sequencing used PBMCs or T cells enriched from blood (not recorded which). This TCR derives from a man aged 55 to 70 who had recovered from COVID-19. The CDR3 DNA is TGTGCCAGCTCACCTCCCAGGGGGAGCCCCGGGAACACTGAAGCTTTCTTT. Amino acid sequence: CASSPPRGSPGNTEAFF.